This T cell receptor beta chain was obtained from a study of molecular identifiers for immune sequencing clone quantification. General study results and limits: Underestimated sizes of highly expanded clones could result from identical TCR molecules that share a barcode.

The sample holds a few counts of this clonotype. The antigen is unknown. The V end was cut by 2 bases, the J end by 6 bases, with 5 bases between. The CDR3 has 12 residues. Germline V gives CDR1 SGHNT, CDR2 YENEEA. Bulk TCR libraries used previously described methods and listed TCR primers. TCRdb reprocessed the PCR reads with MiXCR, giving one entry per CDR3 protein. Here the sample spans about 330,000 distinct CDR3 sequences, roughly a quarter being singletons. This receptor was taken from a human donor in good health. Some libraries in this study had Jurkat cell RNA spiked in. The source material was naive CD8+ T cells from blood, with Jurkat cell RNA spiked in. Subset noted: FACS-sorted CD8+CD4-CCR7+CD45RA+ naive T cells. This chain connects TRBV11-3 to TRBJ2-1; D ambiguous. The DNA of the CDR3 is TGTGCCAGCAGCTTATGGGCCAATGAGCAGTTCTTC. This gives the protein CASSLWANEQFF. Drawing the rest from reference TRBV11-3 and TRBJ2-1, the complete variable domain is EAGVVQSPRYKIIEKKQPVAFWCNPISGHNTLYWYLQNLGQGPELLIRYENEEAVDDSQLPKDRFSAERLKGVDSTLKIQPAELGDSAVYLCASSLWANEQFFGPGTRLTVL.